These 18 T cell receptor beta chains originate from one sample sequenced in a study of T cells in narcolepsy. Using immunoSEQ multiplex PCR, the repertoire was profiled, and TCRdb retains in-frame clones only, with some absent. This table has about 21,000 clones, about 92% appearing once. Sequenced sample: CD45RA- memory CD4+ T cells from PBMCs. These TCRs come from a human donor with narcolepsy.

This chain links TRBV11-2 with TRBJ2-3; D is perhaps TRBD1 or TRBD2 (6 bases each). CDR3 length equals 15 residues. Germline V gene lookup returns CDR1 SGHAT and CDR2 FQNNGV. V lost 5 bases and J lost 5, with 17 bases in between. The CDR3 sequence is CASSLGGGPGDTQYF. The CDR3 coding sequence is TGTGCCAGCAGCCTAGGGGGAGGCCCCGGAGATACGCAGTATTTT.

The V call is TRBV5-1, the J call TRBJ1-1; TRBD1 might be the D (6 bases). Trimming shortened V by 1 base and J by 6 bases, and 10 bases separated the two germline ends. Per the germline V gene, CDR1 is SGHRS and CDR2 is YFSETQ. CDR3 length: 13 residues. The CDR3 nucleotides read TGCGCCAGCAGCTTGACAGGGACCCCTGAAGCTTTCTTT. Encoded protein: CASSLTGTPEAFF.

V gene TRBV15 combines with J gene TRBJ2-5; no clear D gene. The assigned J gene may be wrong: the sequence end matches TRBJ2-7 better. The CDR3 contains 14 residues. CDR1 is LNHNV, CDR2 YYDKDF, per germline (reference sequence). This chain's CDR3 is CATSRELAAYEQYF. CDR3 in DNA: TGTGCCACCAGCAGAGAACTTGCAGCTTACGAGCAGTACTTC.

The J gene is TRBJ1-5, the V gene TRBV6-5; 7 bases agree with TRBD1. V was clipped by 8 bases and J by 2 bases; unmatched bases: 6. CDR1 and CDR2 (germline): MNHEY, SVGAGI. This CDR3 has 14 residues. CDR3 DNA sequence: TGTGCCAGCTCTAGACAGGGCGGCAATCAGCCCCAGCATTTT. Amino acid sequence: CASSRQGGNQPQHF.

The chain combines TRBV19 with TRBJ2-1; D is perhaps TRBD2 (5 bases). Germline values: CDR1 LNHDA, CDR2 SQIVND (reference sequence). The CDR3 covers 16 residues. V dropped 7 bases and J dropped 0 bases, with 16 bases sitting between them. As DNA, the CDR3 is TGTGCCAGTATCAAGGACCGTACTAGCTCCTACAATGAGCAGTTCTTC. Translation: CASIKDRTSSYNEQFF.

This chain uses TRBV4-2 with TRBJ1-4; no firm D call. The germline CDR1 and CDR2 sequences are LGHNA and YNFKEQ. Between the trimmed V and J ends, which lost 2 bases and 0 bases, there was a span of 13 bases. The CDR3 loop spans 17 amino acids. CDR3 in amino acids: CASSQLFLVATNEKLFF. The DNA for the CDR3 is TGTGCCAGCAGCCAATTATTCCTGGTTGCAACTAATGAAAAACTGTTTTTT.

The gene calls are TRBV27 and TRBJ1-1, with 7 bases fitting TRBD1. Germline loops: CDR1 MNHEY, CDR2 SMNVEV (reference sequence). This CDR3 has 13 residues. Trimming removed 6 bases from V and 7 bases from J; junction bases left unmatched: 8. The CDR3 region is CASSRAGGNEAFF. CDR3 nucleotide sequence: TGTGCCAGCAGCCGGGCAGGGGGGAATGAAGCTTTCTTT.

The chain employs TRBV5-1 and TRBJ2-3, with a weak D call TRBD2 (6 bases). Trimming took off 0 bases at V and 3 bases at J, with 14 bases between the two ends. The length of the CDR3 is 16 residues. Per germline, CDR1 SGHRS and CDR2 YFSETQ. The CDR3 reads CASSLVGGRGTDTQYF. CDR3 nucleotide sequence: TGCGCCAGCAGCTTGGTAGGAGGGAGAGGTACAGATACGCAGTATTTT.

The rearrangement links TRBV7-9 to TRBJ1-4, with TRBD1 matching over 7 bases. Germline V gives CDR1 SEHNR, CDR2 FQNEAQ (reference sequence). The CDR3 length is 16 residues. The V segment lost 1 base and the J segment 7 bases; nucleotides outside the gene matches: 9. As DNA, the CDR3 is TGTGCCAGCAGCTTAGGGAACGGAGGGGGCCGTGAAAAACTGTTTTTT. Residues: CASSLGNGGGREKLFF.

This sequence joins TRBV27 and TRBJ2-7; tentatively, D is TRBD2 (5 bases). Trimming cost V 7 bases and J 2 bases, with 15 bases left between them. This CDR3 spans 14 amino acids. CDR1 and CDR2 from the germline V gene are MNHEY and SMNVEV (reference sequence). In DNA form, the CDR3 reads TGTGCCAGCACCTCGAGGGAACCTCCCTACGAGCAGTACTTC. Translation gives CASTSREPPYEQYF.

The chain carries TRBV19 and TRBJ2-1; D is perhaps TRBD1 (5 bases). CDR1 is LNHDA, CDR2 SQIVND, per germline (reference sequence). Trimming pared 5 bases from V and 5 bases from J, leaving 19 bases between. This CDR3 has 16 amino acids. The CDR3 loop is CASSAPRAGKDNEQFF. The CDR3 DNA reads as TGTGCCAGTAGTGCCCCCAGGGCAGGGAAGGACAATGAGCAGTTCTTC.

The chain uses TRBV9 and TRBJ2-7, with TRBD1 identical over 7 bases. The CDR3 has 15 residues. V was clipped by 0 bases and J by 6 bases; unmatched bases: 9. In germline, CDR1 is SGDLS, CDR2 YYNGEE. This chain's CDR3 is CASSVAVKGAGEQYF. CDR3 bases: TGTGCCAGCAGCGTAGCTGTGAAGGGGGCAGGCGAGCAGTACTTC.

J is TRBJ2-7 and V is TRBV6-1; a weak D match, TRBD2 (6 bases). Germline CDR1 reads MNHNS; CDR2 reads SASEGT. The CDR3 runs 13 residues. V dropped 10 bases and J dropped 1 base, with 14 bases sitting between them. CDR3 sequence (DNA): TGTGCCACTGGGGGGAGTTATTCCTACGAGCAGTACTTC. It codes for CATGGSYSYEQYF.

V and J are TRBV9 and TRBJ2-1; D is possibly TRBD2 (5 bases). CDR1 and CDR2 from the germline V gene are SGDLS and YYNGEE. Trimming stripped 7 bases from V and 3 bases from J, with 14 bases between. This CDR3 has 14 residues. CDR3: CASGPGGFYNEQFF. The CDR3 nucleotides read TGTGCCAGCGGACCCGGAGGCTTCTACAATGAGCAGTTCTTC.

The chain employs TRBV2 and TRBJ2-1, with 7 bases aligning to TRBD1. This CDR3 spans 13 amino acids. Germline trimming cut 7 bases from V and 3 bases from J; bases unmatched to any gene: 3. Germline lookup yields CDR1 SNHLY and CDR2 FYNNEI. CDR3 loop: CASNRGNYNEQFF. For the CDR3, the DNA is TGTGCCAGCAACAGGGGAAACTACAATGAGCAGTTCTTC.

V is TRBV18 and J is TRBJ1-5, with TRBD1 identical over 9 bases. Germline assignment: CDR1 KGHSH and CDR2 LQKENI. V was clipped by 3 bases and J by 0 bases; unmatched bases: 9. The CDR3 loop spans 18 amino acids. CDR3 DNA: TGTGCCAGCTCACCCCCAAATCCGGGACAGGGTAGCAATCAGCCCCAGCATTTT. Encoded protein: CASSPPNPGQGSNQPQHF.

This chain joins TRBV4-1 and TRBJ1-4; D not resolved. The CDR3 spans 13 residues. V was shortened by 4 bases and J by 3 bases, with 6 bases between the two germline ends. The germline gives CDR1 MGHRA, CDR2 YSYEKL. CDR3 loop: CASSLSPNEKLFF. The CDR3, as DNA: TGCGCCAGCAGCCTAAGTCCTAATGAAAAACTGTTTTTT.

The gene calls are TRBV30 and TRBJ2-7, with unresolved D. V lost 4 bases and J lost 6, with 13 bases in between. There are 12 residues in the CDR3. Germline CDR1 reads GTSNPN; CDR2 reads SVGIG (reference sequence). The CDR3 sequence is CAWTRATGEQYF. CDR3 sequence (DNA): TGTGCCTGGACTAGGGCTACGGGCGAGCAGTACTTC.